This T cell receptor beta chain was sequenced for a study of T cells in Graves' hyperthyroidism and ophthalmopathy. General study points: Ophthalmopathy could be told apart from stable hyperthyroidism with a 13 V-J model.

Germline V gives CDR1 MRHNA, CDR2 SNTAGT. V lost 4 bases to trimming and J lost 0 bases; unmatched junction nucleotides: 4. The CDR3 loop spans 16 amino acids. In this sample, this clonotype turned up many times. Its specificity is unknown. TCR beta CDR3 regions were amplified from RNA. Using the HTBI primer set, a first-round RT-PCR was run on the TCR CDR3. TCRdb itself ran the multiplex PCR reads through MiXCR, one entry per CDR3 protein. The sample yields 250,000 or so distinct CDR3 sequences, about 15% seen once. Ahead of any ophthalmopathy symptoms, the blood sample was obtained at the first diagnosis of hyperthyroidism.

The gene calls are TRBV6-4 and TRBJ2-1, with 9 bases matching TRBD2. The sample comprised blood. This clonotype originated in a woman aged 45-65 years with Graves' hyperthyroidism that later progressed to Graves' ophthalmopathy. As DNA, the CDR3 is TGTGCCAGCAGTGTTGCGGGAGGGAGCTCCTACAATGAGCAGTTCTTC. Translating it yields CASSVAGGSSYNEQFF.